What follows is one T cell receptor beta chain and its context. V lost 7 bases to trimming and J lost 0 bases, with 19 bases between them. The CDR3 runs 17 residues. CDR1 and CDR2 from the germline V gene are LNHDA and SQIVND (reference sequence). Researchers amplified the TCR beta CDR3 regions from RNA transcripts. HTBI primers were the set used in a first-round RT-PCR of the TCR CDR3. TCRdb passed the multiplex PCR reads through MiXCR, listing each CDR3 protein once. Among under 350,000 distinct CDR3 sequences, about 20% were seen once, and the ten largest hold about 49%. This sample is drawn from a study of T cells in Graves' hyperthyroidism and ophthalmopathy.

The specimen was blood. The J gene is TRBJ2-1, the V gene TRBV19; D might be TRBD1 or TRBD2, each matching 7 bases. The TCR comes from a woman between 50 and 59 years old with Graves' hyperthyroidism. The CDR3 DNA reads as TGTGCCAGTAAAGGGGAGGGGGCTCACAGCTCCTACAATGAGCAGTTCTTC. This codes for CASKGEGAHSSYNEQFF.